This TCR beta chain is drawn from a study of early T cells in non-severe SARS-CoV-2 infection. The CDR3 extends over 14 amino acids. CDR1 and CDR2 (germline): SEHNR, FQNEAQ (reference sequence). Trimming stripped 1 base from V and 4 bases from J, with 10 bases between. Molecules of cDNA were individually given unique molecular identifiers that were attached to them. TCRdb fed the 5' RACE reads into MiXCR, producing one record per CDR3 protein. The data hold approximately 110,000 distinct CDR3 sequences, with 14% to 15% observed a single time. This clonotype was found a few times. The rearrangement joins TRBV7-9 to TRBJ1-2; D perhaps matches TRBD1 (5 bases). The TCR comes from an adult who was a healthcare worker with PCR-confirmed SARS-CoV-2 infection or an uninfected control (not recorded which). Sequenced sample: whole blood. The DNA for the CDR3 is TGTGCCAGCAGCTTAGACGGGGACCTCTATGGCTACACCTTC. This encodes CASSLDGDLYGYTF.